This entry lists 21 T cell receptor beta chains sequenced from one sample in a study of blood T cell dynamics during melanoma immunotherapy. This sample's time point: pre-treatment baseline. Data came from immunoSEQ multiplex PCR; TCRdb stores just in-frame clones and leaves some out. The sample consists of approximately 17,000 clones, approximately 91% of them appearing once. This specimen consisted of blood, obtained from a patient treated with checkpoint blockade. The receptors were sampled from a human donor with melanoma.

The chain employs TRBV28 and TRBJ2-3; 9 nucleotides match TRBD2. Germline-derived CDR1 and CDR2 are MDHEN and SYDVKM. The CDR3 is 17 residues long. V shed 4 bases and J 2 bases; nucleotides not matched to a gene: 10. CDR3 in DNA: TGTGCCAGCAGTTCGCTCAGACTAGCGGAATACACAGATACGCAGTATTTT. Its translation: CASSSLRLAEYTDTQYF.

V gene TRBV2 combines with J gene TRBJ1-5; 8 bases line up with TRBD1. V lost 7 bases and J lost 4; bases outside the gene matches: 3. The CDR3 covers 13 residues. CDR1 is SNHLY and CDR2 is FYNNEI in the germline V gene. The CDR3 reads CASKDRVNQPQHF. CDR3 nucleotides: TGTGCCAGCAAGGACAGGGTTAATCAGCCCCAGCATTTT.

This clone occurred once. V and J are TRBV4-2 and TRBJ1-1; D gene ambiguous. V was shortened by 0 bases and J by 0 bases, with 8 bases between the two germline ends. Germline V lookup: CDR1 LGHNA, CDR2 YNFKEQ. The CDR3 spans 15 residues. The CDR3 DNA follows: TGTGCCAGCAGCCAAGAGGACGGAATGAACACTGAAGCTTTCTTT. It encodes CASSQEDGMNTEAFF.

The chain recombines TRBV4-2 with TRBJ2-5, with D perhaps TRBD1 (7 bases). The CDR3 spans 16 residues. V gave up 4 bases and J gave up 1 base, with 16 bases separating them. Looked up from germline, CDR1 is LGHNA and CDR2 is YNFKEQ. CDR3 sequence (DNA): TGTGCCAGCAGCCCAGGGGGGAGACATTTCCAAGAGACCCAGTACTTC. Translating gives CASSPGGRHFQETQYF.

The CDR3 nucleotides read TGTGCCAGCAGCTTGTCGTCTAGCGGGGGTTACAATGAGCAGTTCTTC. Amino acids: CASSLSSSGGYNEQFF. The chain joins TRBV5-6 to TRBJ2-1; 10 bases align to TRBD2. The CDR3 consists of 16 residues. Germline V gene sequence: CDR1 SGHDT, CDR2 YYEEEE. Germline trimming cut 1 base from V and 4 bases from J; bases unmatched to any gene: 5. The whole variable domain, remainder taken from reference TRBV5-6 and TRBJ2-1, is DAGVTQSPTHLIKTRGQQVTLRCSPKSGHDTVSWYQQALGQGPQFIFQYYEEEERQRGNFPDRFSGHQFPNYSSELNVNALLLGDSALYLCASSLSSSGGYNEQFFGPGTRLTVL.

The CDR3 region is CASSGPGEQFF. The CDR3 DNA reads as TGCGCCAGCAGTGGCCCCGGTGAGCAGTTCTTC. This rearrangement joins TRBV10-2 to TRBJ2-1; D gene uncertain. The CDR3 runs 11 residues. V was trimmed by 4 bases and J by 9 bases, leaving 7 bases between them. CDR1 WSHSY and CDR2 SAAADI come from the germline V gene.

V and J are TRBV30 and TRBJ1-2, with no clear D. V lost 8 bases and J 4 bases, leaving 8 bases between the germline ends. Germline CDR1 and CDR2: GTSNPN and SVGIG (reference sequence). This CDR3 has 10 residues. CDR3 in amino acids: CAGNLYGYTF. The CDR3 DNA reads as TGTGCCGGGAATCTCTATGGCTACACCTTC.

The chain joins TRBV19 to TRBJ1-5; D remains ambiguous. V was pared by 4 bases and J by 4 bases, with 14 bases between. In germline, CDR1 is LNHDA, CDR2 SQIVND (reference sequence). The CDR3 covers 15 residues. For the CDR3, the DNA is TGTGCCAGTAGTAAACCACAGCTAACTAATCAGCCCCAGCATTTT. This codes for CASSKPQLTNQPQHF.

This CDR3 is CASSLGQGNTGELFF. The DNA of the CDR3 is TGTGCCAGCAGCTTGGGCCAGGGGAACACCGGGGAGCTGTTTTTT. The rearrangement joins TRBV5-4 to TRBJ2-2; the D gene is possibly TRBD1 (5 bases). V lost 0 bases, J lost 1 base, and 7 bases lay in between. CDR3 length: 15 amino acids. Germline V gives CDR1 SGHNT, CDR2 YYREEE (reference sequence).

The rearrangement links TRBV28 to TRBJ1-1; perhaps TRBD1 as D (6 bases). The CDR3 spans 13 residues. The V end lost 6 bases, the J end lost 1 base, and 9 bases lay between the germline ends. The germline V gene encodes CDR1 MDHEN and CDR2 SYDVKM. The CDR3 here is CASRGTRNTEAFF. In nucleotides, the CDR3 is TGTGCCAGCAGGGGGACAAGGAACACTGAAGCTTTCTTT. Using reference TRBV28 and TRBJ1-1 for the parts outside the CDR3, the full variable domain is DVKVTQSSRYLVKRTGEKVFLECVQDMDHENMFWYRQDPGLGLRLIYFSYDVKMKEKGDIPEGYSVSREKKERFSLILESASTNQTSMYLCASRGTRNTEAFFGQGTRLTVV.

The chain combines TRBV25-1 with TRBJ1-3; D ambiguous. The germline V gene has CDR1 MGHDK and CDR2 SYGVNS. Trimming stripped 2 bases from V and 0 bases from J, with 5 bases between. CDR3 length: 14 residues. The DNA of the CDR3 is TGTGCCAGCAGTGAAAGGGCCTCTGGAAACACCATATATTTT. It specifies CASSERASGNTIYF.

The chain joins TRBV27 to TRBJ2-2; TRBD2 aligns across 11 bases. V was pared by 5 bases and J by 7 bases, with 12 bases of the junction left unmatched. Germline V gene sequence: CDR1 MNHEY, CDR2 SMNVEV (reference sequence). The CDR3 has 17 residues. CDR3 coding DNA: TGTGCCAGCAGTCCCCGGGGTAGCGGGAGGGGTCACGGGGAGCTGTTTTTT. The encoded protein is CASSPRGSGRGHGELFF.

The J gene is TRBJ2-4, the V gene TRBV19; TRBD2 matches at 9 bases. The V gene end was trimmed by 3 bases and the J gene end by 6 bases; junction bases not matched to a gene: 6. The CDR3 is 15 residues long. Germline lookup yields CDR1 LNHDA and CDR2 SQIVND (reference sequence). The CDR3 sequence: CASSIRTSEGNIQYF. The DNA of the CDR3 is TGTGCCAGTAGTATTAGGACTAGCGAGGGAAACATTCAGTACTTC.

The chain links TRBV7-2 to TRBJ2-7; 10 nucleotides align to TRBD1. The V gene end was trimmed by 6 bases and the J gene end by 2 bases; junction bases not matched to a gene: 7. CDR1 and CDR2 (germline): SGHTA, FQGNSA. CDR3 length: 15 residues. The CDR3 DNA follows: TGTGCCAGCAGGGCGGGACAGGGGCTGACCTACGAGCAGTACTTC. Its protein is CASRAGQGLTYEQYF.

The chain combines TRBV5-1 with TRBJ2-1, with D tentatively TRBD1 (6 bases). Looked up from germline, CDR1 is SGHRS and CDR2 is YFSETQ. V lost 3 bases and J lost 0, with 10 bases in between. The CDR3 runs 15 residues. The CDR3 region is CASSSQGSSYNEQFF. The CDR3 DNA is TGCGCCAGCAGCTCTCAGGGGTCCTCCTACAATGAGCAGTTCTTC.

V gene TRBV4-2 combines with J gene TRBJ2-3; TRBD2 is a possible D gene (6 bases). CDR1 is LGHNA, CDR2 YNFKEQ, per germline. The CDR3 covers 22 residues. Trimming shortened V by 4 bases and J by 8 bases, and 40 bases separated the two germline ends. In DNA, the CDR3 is TGTGCCAGCAGCCCCGGGTTTACAACGCCCGGCGGCCACGCCGGGGGATTAAGTACGCAGTATTTT. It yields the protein CASSPGFTTPGGHAGGLSTQYF.

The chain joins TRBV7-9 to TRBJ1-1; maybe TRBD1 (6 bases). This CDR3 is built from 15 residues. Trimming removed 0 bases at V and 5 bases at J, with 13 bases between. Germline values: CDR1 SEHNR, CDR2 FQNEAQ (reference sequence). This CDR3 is CASSLARQGRTEAFF. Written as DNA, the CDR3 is TGTGCCAGCAGCTTAGCGCGTCAGGGGAGGACTGAAGCTTTCTTT.

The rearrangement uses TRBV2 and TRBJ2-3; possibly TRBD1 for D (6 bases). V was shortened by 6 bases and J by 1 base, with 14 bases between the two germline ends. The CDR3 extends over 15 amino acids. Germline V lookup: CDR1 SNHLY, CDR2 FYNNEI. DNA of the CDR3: TGTGCCAGCAGGATACAGGGTCTCGGCACAGATACGCAGTATTTT. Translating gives CASRIQGLGTDTQYF.

CDR3 nucleotide sequence: TGTGCCAGCAGCTTGGGACTAGGAGGCACCGGGGAGCTGTTTTTT. Amino acids: CASSLGLGGTGELFF. This rearrangement joins TRBV5-5 to TRBJ2-2; possibly TRBD2 for D (6 bases). Trimming took 0 bases from V and 4 from J, leaving 10 bases between them. CDR1 is SGHKS, CDR2 YYEKEE, per germline (reference sequence). This CDR3 has 15 residues.

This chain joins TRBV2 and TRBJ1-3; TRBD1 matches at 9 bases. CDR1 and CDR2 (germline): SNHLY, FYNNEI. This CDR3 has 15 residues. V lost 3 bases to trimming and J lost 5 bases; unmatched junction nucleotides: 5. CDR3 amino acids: CASSEAGQGRNTIYF. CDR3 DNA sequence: TGTGCCAGCAGTGAGGCGGGACAGGGCAGAAACACCATATATTTT.

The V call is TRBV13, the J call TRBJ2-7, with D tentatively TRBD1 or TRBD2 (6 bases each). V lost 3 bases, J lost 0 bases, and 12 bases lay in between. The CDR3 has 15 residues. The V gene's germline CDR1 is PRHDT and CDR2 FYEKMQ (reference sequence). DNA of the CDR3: TGTGCCAGCAGCTTTCCGGGGGCAAACTCCTACGAGCAGTACTTC. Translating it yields CASSFPGANSYEQYF.